Listed below are T cell receptor beta chains from one sample, sequenced in a study of neurological immune-mediated disorders. MiXCR, applied by TCRdb to the 5' RACE reads, yields one record per CDR3 protein. The sample yields about 120,000 distinct CDR3 sequences, approximately 3.2% seen once. The specimen sequenced was PBMCs. The receptors were sampled from a woman in her 30s with multiple sclerosis. Both conserved end residues are part of each CDR3. The D gene is left open where the match is weak. Expanded clones get a size class; other rows say once, few or many, or leave the size out.

TRBV6-6	many	NA	TRBJ2-1	12	CASSYRVNEQFF	TGTGCCAGCAGTTACAGAGTCAATGAGCAGTTCTTC
TRBV7-8	few	NA	TRBJ2-7	14	CASSFSGPFYEQYF	TGTGCCAGCAGCTTCTCAGGGCCCTTCTACGAGCAGTACTTC
TRBV3-1	many	NA	TRBJ2-2	16	CASSRTQSRRTGELFF	TGTGCCAGCAGCCGAACGCAATCCAGAAGGACCGGGGAGCTGTTTTTT
TRBV20-1	many	NA	TRBJ2-2	15	CSARVSTANTGELFF	TGCAGTGCTAGAGTATCCACAGCGAACACCGGGGAGCTGTTTTTT
TRBV6-2/TRBV6-3	few	NA	TRBJ1-5	14	CASSYSSSNQPQHF	TGTGCCAGCAGTTACTCGAGTAGCAATCAGCCCCAGCATTTT
TRBV7-7	NA	TRBD1	TRBJ2-1	15	CASSLVDGTAHEQFF	TGTGCCAGCAGTCTAGTGGACGGGACAGCCCATGAGCAGTTCTTC
TRBV27	many	NA	TRBJ2-1	14	CASSPGASYNEQFF	TGTGCCAGCAGTCCAGGGGCCTCCTACAATGAGCAGTTCTTC
TRBV10-3	few	TRBD1	TRBJ2-7	14	CAISEPGQGYEQYF	TGTGCCATCAGTGAGCCGGGACAGGGTTACGAGCAGTACTTC
TRBV20-1	many	TRBD1	TRBJ2-3	15	CSAGLRDRGPDTQYF	TGCAGTGCTGGTCTCCGGGACAGGGGCCCAGATACGCAGTATTTT
TRBV10-2	many	NA	TRBJ1-4	14	CASSEGSLNEKLFF	TGCGCCAGCAGTGAGGGCAGCCTAAATGAAAAACTGTTTTTT
TRBV4-3	many	NA	TRBJ2-2	16	CASSQDQGSFTGELFF	TGCGCCAGCAGCCAAGACCAAGGATCATTCACCGGGGAGCTGTTTTTT
TRBV7-2	many	NA	TRBJ1-5	14	CASSLERVEQPQHF	TGTGCCAGCAGCTTAGAAAGGGTCGAACAGCCCCAGCATTTT
TRBV7-6	many	NA	TRBJ2-1	13	CASSLGGGIEQFF	TGTGCCAGCAGCTTAGGTGGCGGGATCGAGCAGTTCTTC
TRBV20-1	many	NA	TRBJ1-2	13	CSARAPGLYGYTF	TGCAGTGCTAGAGCTCCGGGACTCTATGGCTACACCTTC
TRBV20-1	NA	TRBD2	TRBJ2-1	16	CSARDRGLAGVLEQFF	TGCAGTGCTAGAGATCGGGGACTAGCGGGAGTTCTCGAGCAGTTCTTC
TRBV12-3/TRBV12-4	many	NA	TRBJ2-3	12	CASSQPGGTQYF	TGTGCCAGCAGCCAGCCCGGGGGTACGCAGTATTTT
TRBV7-8	many	TRBD1	TRBJ1-2	15	CASSRGNRGTDGYTF	TGTGCCAGCAGCCGGGGCAACAGGGGTACGGATGGCTACACCTTC
TRBV7-2	many	TRBD2	TRBJ2-3	15	CASSFPAGPQDTQYF	TGTGCCAGCAGCTTCCCAGCGGGACCGCAAGATACGCAGTATTTT
TRBV6-5	NA	NA	TRBJ2-5	14	CASSLGRGLETQYF	TGTGCCAGCAGCCTCGGACGGGGCTTGGAGACCCAGTACTTC
TRBV10-3	many	NA	TRBJ2-2	16	CAISGRGQINTGELFF	TGTGCCATCAGTGGGAGAGGACAGATAAACACCGGGGAGCTGTTTTTT
TRBV4-3	few	NA	TRBJ2-7	13	CASSQDKGFQQYF	TGCGCCAGCAGCCAAGATAAAGGTTTTCAGCAGTACTTC
TRBV5-5	many	NA	TRBJ2-7	17	CASSTDQPGTSLHEQYF	TGTGCCAGCAGCACAGACCAGCCGGGGACCAGCCTTCACGAGCAGTACTTC
TRBV12-3/TRBV12-4	many	NA	TRBJ2-2	13	CASSLGDTGELFF	TGTGCCAGCAGTTTGGGGGACACCGGGGAGCTGTTTTTT
TRBV6-6	many	TRBD1	TRBJ1-5	17	CASSSKGARVSIQPQHF	TGTGCCAGCAGCTCTAAGGGGGCGCGCGTTTCCATTCAGCCCCAGCATTTT
TRBV20-1	NA	NA	TRBJ1-6	18	CSARDSDKAEFTNSPLHF	TGCAGTGCTAGAGATAGTGATAAGGCAGAATTCACGAATTCACCCCTCCACTTT
TRBV11-3	many	NA	TRBJ2-5	12	CASSSKGETQYF	TGTGCCAGCAGCTCCAAAGGAGAGACCCAGTACTTC
TRBV5-1	many	TRBD1	TRBJ1-5	15	CASSFSGGEGQPQHF	TGCGCCAGCAGCTTCTCAGGGGGTGAAGGACAGCCCCAGCATTTT
TRBV27	many	NA	TRBJ2-5	14	CASSRGLSPETQYF	TGTGCCAGCAGTAGAGGACTGTCCCCAGAGACCCAGTACTTC
TRBV5-1	many	TRBD1	TRBJ2-6	16	CASSPTTGAGANVLTF	TGCGCCAGCAGCCCGACTACAGGGGCTGGGGCCAACGTCCTGACTTTC
TRBV15	many	TRBD1	TRBJ2-6	21	CATSRGNQPGQGFSGANVLTF	TGTGCCACCAGCAGAGGGAATCAACCGGGACAGGGATTCTCTGGGGCCAACGTCCTGACTTTC
TRBV5-5	many	TRBD2	TRBJ2-1	16	CASSFSSGSSYNEQFF	TGTGCCAGCAGCTTTTCAAGCGGGAGCTCCTACAATGAGCAGTTCTTC
TRBV19	many	TRBD1	TRBJ2-1	15	CASSPTGGIGNEQFF	TGTGCCAGTAGCCCGACAGGGGGCATCGGCAATGAGCAGTTCTTC
TRBV29-1	NA	NA	TRBJ1-1	14	CSVAQGDMNTEAFF	TGCAGCGTTGCTCAGGGAGATATGAACACTGAAGCTTTCTTT